Listed below are T cell receptor beta chains from one sample, sequenced in a study of blood T cell repertoires in COVID-19. The assay was immunoSEQ multiplex PCR, and TCRdb's table has in-frame clones only and misses some. The sample yields under 300,000 clones, 80% to 90% seen once. Material for sequencing was PBMCs or T cells enriched from blood (not recorded which). The origin of the receptors is a man in his late teens or twenties who had recovered from COVID-19. Both conserved end residues are part of each CDR3. D genes are given only for firm matches. Size is stated for part of the rows, as once, few or many counts, or as a class when the clone is expanded.

J	D	size	V	DNA	CDR3
TRBJ1-5	NA	NA	TRBV11-2	TGTGCCAGCAGCACCCAGGGAGGTCAGCCCCAGCATTTT	CASSTQGGQPQHF
TRBJ1-2	TRBD1	NA	TRBV2	TGTGCCAGCAGGTTCGGACAGGGAGACTATGGCTACACCTTC	CASRFGQGDYGYTF
TRBJ2-7	TRBD1	NA	TRBV3-1/TRBV3-2	TGTGCCAGCAGCTGGGACAGGGGCGAGCAGTACTTC	CASSWDRGEQYF
TRBJ1-2	TRBD1	NA	TRBV27	TGTGCCAGCAGCGCGATCCTCCCGACAGGGCCTAACTATGGCTACACCTTC	CASSAILPTGPNYGYTF
TRBJ1-4	TRBD1	NA	TRBV18	TGTGCCAGCTCCCAGGGACAGTCGAATGAAGAAAAACTGTTTTTT	CASSQGQSNEEKLFF
TRBJ1-2	NA	NA	TRBV19	TGTGCCAGTAGTAGCAGGGAAAGGGACTATGGCTACACCTTC	CASSSRERDYGYTF
TRBJ1-5	NA	NA	TRBV4-1	TGCGCCAGCAGCCAAGACACCTCTGGCTCCAGTCCCCAGCATTTT	CASSQDTSGSSPQHF
TRBJ1-6	NA	NA	TRBV10-3	TGTGCCATCAGTGCTGGGGGAGGACGGTCACCCCTCCACTTT	CAISAGGGRSPLHF
TRBJ2-3	NA	NA	TRBV5-1	TGCGCCAGCAGTACCGGGACTAGCACAGATACGCAGTATTTT	CASSTGTSTDTQYF
TRBJ2-5	NA	NA	TRBV4-2	TGTGCCAGCAGCCAAGATCAGATCCAAGAGACCCAGTACTTC	CASSQDQIQETQYF
TRBJ1-5	TRBD1	few	TRBV19	TGTGCCAGTAGTATAGGGGGACAGGGGCCGGGGAATCAGCCCCAGCATTTT	CASSIGGQGPGNQPQHF
TRBJ1-4	NA	NA	TRBV3-1/TRBV3-2	TGTGCCAGCAGCCAAGCTCGTGAAAAACTGTTTTTT	CASSQAREKLFF
TRBJ2-5	TRBD2	NA	TRBV3-1/TRBV3-2	TGTGCCAGCAGCCATTTAGCGGGGGGGGTGGAGACCCAGTACTTC	CASSHLAGGVETQYF
TRBJ2-5	TRBD1	NA	TRBV7-2	TGTGCCAGCGTAAGGGACAGGGGCGAGACCCAGTACTTC	CASVRDRGETQYF
TRBJ2-1	NA	NA	TRBV30	TGTGCCTGGAGTGTACGACAGGTTAACAATGAGCAGTTCTTC	CAWSVRQVNNEQFF
TRBJ1-4	NA	NA	TRBV28	TGTGCCAGCAAACGTAACCGACAGGTGACTAATGAAAAACTGTTTTTT	CASKRNRQVTNEKLFF
TRBJ2-6	NA	NA	TRBV4-1	TGCGCCAGCAGCCTGAATACGGGTGGCGGGCCCGGGGCCAACGTCCTGACTTTC	CASSLNTGGGPGANVLTF
TRBJ1-2	TRBD1	NA	TRBV15	TGTGCCACCAGTTTAAACAGGGGAGGCGTTGTTGGCTACACCTTC	CATSLNRGGVVGYTF
TRBJ1-2	NA	NA	TRBV7-2	TGTGCCAGCAGCTTAGCAGGGCGGGAAGGCTACACCTTC	CASSLAGREGYTF
TRBJ2-1	TRBD2	NA	TRBV5-4	TGTGCCAGCAGCTCGCAGCGGGGAGACTCCTACAATGAGCAGTTCTTC	CASSSQRGDSYNEQFF
TRBJ2-5	TRBD1	NA	TRBV5-1	TGCGCCAGCAGCTCGACAATGGGGACAGGGGGGGAGACCCAGTACTTC	CASSSTMGTGGETQYF
TRBJ2-5	NA	NA	TRBV6-5	TGTGCCAGCAGGCAGGGTGGCGAGACCCAGTACTTC	CASRQGGETQYF
TRBJ1-1	NA	NA	TRBV4-2	TGTGCCAGCAGCCAAGCTCTCTCCGGGGGCACTGAAGCTTTCTTT	CASSQALSGGTEAFF
TRBJ1-6	TRBD1	few	TRBV7-8	TGTGCCAGCAGCTTAGCGACAGGGAGCTTCAATTCACCCCTCCACTTT	CASSLATGSFNSPLHF
TRBJ1-2	TRBD1	NA	TRBV30	TGTGCCTGGTCACAGGGGTATGGCTACACCTTC	CAWSQGYGYTF
TRBJ2-3	TRBD2	once	TRBV3-1/TRBV3-2	TGTGCCAGCAGCCAAGTTAAGACTAGCGGCTACACAGATACGCAGTATTTT	CASSQVKTSGYTDTQYF
TRBJ1-1	NA	NA	TRBV2	TGTGCCAGCAGTGAAGGCCAGGGCCGCAGAGCTTTCTTT	CASSEGQGRRAFF
TRBJ1-5	NA	NA	TRBV19	TGTGCCAGTAGTCATCGAGGGGGAGATCACAATCAGCCCCAGCATTTT	CASSHRGGDHNQPQHF
TRBJ2-7	NA	NA	TRBV11-2	TGTGCCAGCAGCTTAGGGGCAGGGGAGAGCTACGAGCAGTACTTC	CASSLGAGESYEQYF
TRBJ2-3	NA	NA	TRBV30	TGTGCCTGGAGTGGGGAGGCGGGCACAGATACGCAGTATTTT	CAWSGEAGTDTQYF
TRBJ1-2	TRBD1	NA	TRBV18	TGTGCCAGCGGCGACGGGACAGGGGTAGCTAACTATGGCTACACCTTC	CASGDGTGVANYGYTF
TRBJ2-7	NA	NA	TRBV5-4	TGTGCCAGCAGCACCTTTAGCTACGAGCAGTACTTC	CASSTFSYEQYF
TRBJ1-5	TRBD1	NA	TRBV4-1	TGCGCCAGCAGCCAATCGACAGGGCTCAATCAGCCCCAGCATTTT	CASSQSTGLNQPQHF
TRBJ1-2	TRBD1	NA	TRBV7-2	TGTGCCAGCAGCTACCAGGGGGCAGTCTATGGCTACACCTTC	CASSYQGAVYGYTF
TRBJ2-2	TRBD1	NA	TRBV2	TGTGCCAGCAGGGCACAGGGGATCGGGGAGCTGTTTTTT	CASRAQGIGELFF
TRBJ2-7	TRBD2	NA	TRBV11-2	TGTGCCAGCAGCTTAGTTGTACTAGCGGGGTCCATTCTACTAGAGCAGTACTTC	CASSLVVLAGSILLEQYF
TRBJ2-7	TRBD2	NA	TRBV24-1	TGTGCCACCAGTGAGTCCCCTGGGGGGGAGAGCTACGAGCAGTACTTC	CATSESPGGESYEQYF
TRBJ2-7	NA	NA	TRBV6-2/TRBV6-3	TGTGCCAGCAGTTACTCCCCCATCTACTACGAGCAGTACTTC	CASSYSPIYYEQYF
TRBJ1-6	NA	NA	TRBV18	TGTGCCAGCTCTCCAAATCCAGGAATAAATTCACCCCTCCACTTT	CASSPNPGINSPLHF
TRBJ1-2	TRBD1	NA	TRBV2	TGTGCCAGCACGCCGTTTCAGGGGGCTAGTGGCTACACCTTC	CASTPFQGASGYTF
TRBJ1-2	NA	NA	TRBV30	TGTGCCTGGAGTAGGGGATGGGGGGATGGCTACACCTTC	CAWSRGWGDGYTF
TRBJ2-7	TRBD2	NA	TRBV27	TGTGCCAGCAGTTCGGCCGGGACTAGGAAATACGAGCAGTACTTC	CASSSAGTRKYEQYF
TRBJ2-3	NA	NA	TRBV5-4	TGTGCCAGCAGCTGGGGAGGGGGGCAGAACACAGATACGCAGTATTTT	CASSWGGGQNTDTQYF
TRBJ2-5	NA	NA	TRBV6-5	TGTGCCAGCAGTCCCAGCGGCCAAGAGACCCAGTACTTC	CASSPSGQETQYF
TRBJ2-3	TRBD2	NA	TRBV2	TGTGCCAGCAGAAGGACTAGCGTCAATTCAGATACGCAGTATTTT	CASRRTSVNSDTQYF
TRBJ2-5	TRBD1	once	TRBV2	TGTGCCAGCAGTGAAGGAAGGGGGACAGGCCACCAAGAGACCCAGTACTTC	CASSEGRGTGHQETQYF
TRBJ2-7	TRBD2	NA	TRBV10-3	TGTGCCATCAGCGAGCAACAGAGTCTAGCGGGAGTGGAGCAGTACTTC	CAISEQQSLAGVEQYF
TRBJ2-1	TRBD2	NA	TRBV7-9	TGTGCCAGCAGCGACAATCTAGCGGGAGATGTTAGAGAGCAGTTCTTC	CASSDNLAGDVREQFF
TRBJ2-2	NA	NA	TRBV5-5	TGTGCCAGCAGCTCACGGACAGCGAACACCGGGGAGCTGTTTTTT	CASSSRTANTGELFF
TRBJ2-3	NA	NA	TRBV7-9	TGTGCCAGCAGCCGAGGATCCCCTAGCACAGATACGCAGTATTTT	CASSRGSPSTDTQYF
TRBJ2-7	TRBD2	NA	TRBV18	TGTGCCAGCTCACCACCCCAGCGGGGGTTCTACGAGCAGTACTTC	CASSPPQRGFYEQYF
TRBJ2-3	NA	once	TRBV28	TGTGCCAGCAGTTTATCATTTGATACGCAGTATTTT	CASSLSFDTQYF
TRBJ2-1	NA	NA	TRBV4-1	TGCGCCAGCAGCCAAGATTCAGTAAGGGACTCCCCTCGAGGTGAGCAGTTCTTC	CASSQDSVRDSPRGEQFF
TRBJ2-1	NA	once	TRBV27	TGTGCCAGCAGTCCCATGAAACGGGGAGCCTACAATGAGCAGTTCTTC	CASSPMKRGAYNEQFF
TRBJ2-1	NA	NA	TRBV3-1/TRBV3-2	TGTGCCAGCAGCCAGCGGGACTCCCCATACAATGAGCAGTTCTTC	CASSQRDSPYNEQFF
TRBJ2-5	TRBD1	NA	TRBV2	TGTGCCAGCAATATGGACAGGGCCGGTGGGCAAGAGACCCAGTACTTC	CASNMDRAGGQETQYF
TRBJ1-6	TRBD1	NA	TRBV7-9	TGTGCCAGCAGCTTGGGACAGCTGTATTCACCCCTCCACTTT	CASSLGQLYSPLHF
TRBJ1-5	TRBD1	NA	TRBV29-1	TGCAGCGTTGGGACAGGAGAAGAATATCAGCCCCAGCATTTT	CSVGTGEEYQPQHF